A selection of T cell receptor beta chains follows, all from one sample in a study of blood T cell repertoires in COVID-19. Assay used: immunoSEQ multiplex PCR; TCRdb lists only in-frame clones, some missing. The profile shows more than 55,000 clones, around nine tenths of them singletons. Sequencing was performed on peripheral blood. Every receptor here comes from a man between 60 and 70 years old with acute or convalescent COVID-19. Both conserved end residues are part of each CDR3. Fields, in order: D gene, clone size, J gene, V gene, CDR3 DNA, CDR3 protein. A D gene is named only where the DNA matches it firmly. Not every row has a clone size; where given, it reads once, few, many or a size class.

D gene: NA
clone size: NA
J gene: TRBJ1-5
V gene: TRBV2
CDR3 DNA: TGTGCCAGCAGTGATCGGGGTCAGCCCCAGCATTTT
CDR3 protein: CASSDRGQPQHF

D gene: TRBD2
clone size: NA
J gene: TRBJ2-1
V gene: TRBV14
CDR3 DNA: TGTGCCAGCAGCCCGGGACTAGCGGGAAGAGAGCAGTTCTTC
CDR3 protein: CASSPGLAGREQFF

D gene: NA
clone size: once
J gene: TRBJ2-7
V gene: TRBV21-1
CDR3 DNA: TGTGCCAGCAGCAAAAGGCAGGGTCCGCCTTTAAGGGGGGAGCAGTACTTC
CDR3 protein: CASSKRQGPPLRGEQYF

D gene: TRBD1
clone size: NA
J gene: TRBJ1-2
V gene: TRBV6-6
CDR3 DNA: TGTGCCAGCAGTTCAAGACAGGGGGCCCTCTATGGCTACACCTTC
CDR3 protein: CASSSRQGALYGYTF

D gene: NA
clone size: NA
J gene: TRBJ2-1
V gene: TRBV19
CDR3 DNA: TGTGCCAGTAAGGGGACACTATCTTCCTACAATGAGCAGTTCTTC
CDR3 protein: CASKGTLSSYNEQFF

D gene: TRBD2
clone size: NA
J gene: TRBJ2-5
V gene: TRBV5-1
CDR3 DNA: TGCGCCAGCAGCTATATTAGCGGGCGTCAAGAGACCCAGTACTTC
CDR3 protein: CASSYISGRQETQYF

D gene: NA
clone size: NA
J gene: TRBJ1-1
V gene: TRBV18
CDR3 DNA: TGTGCCAGCTCACCTAGTGCGGGGGGGAACACTGAAGCTTTCTTT
CDR3 protein: CASSPSAGGNTEAFF

D gene: NA
clone size: NA
J gene: TRBJ1-1
V gene: TRBV18
CDR3 DNA: TGTGCCAGCTCAATCGCTCGACAGCCGAACACTGAAGCTTTCTTT
CDR3 protein: CASSIARQPNTEAFF

D gene: NA
clone size: NA
J gene: TRBJ2-1
V gene: TRBV27
CDR3 DNA: TGTGCCAGCAGTTTCCGGGATGGGGGCGATGAGCAGTTCTTC
CDR3 protein: CASSFRDGGDEQFF

D gene: NA
clone size: NA
J gene: TRBJ2-4
V gene: TRBV19
CDR3 DNA: TGTGCCAGTAGGTCCGCCGAGACCAAAAACATTCAGTACTTC
CDR3 protein: CASRSAETKNIQYF

D gene: TRBD2
clone size: NA
J gene: TRBJ2-7
V gene: TRBV14
CDR3 DNA: TGTGCCAGCAGCCAAGAGGGCCTCGGGGGGGAGGGTATCTACGAGCAGTACTTC
CDR3 protein: CASSQEGLGGEGIYEQYF

D gene: TRBD1
clone size: NA
J gene: TRBJ2-7
V gene: TRBV7-9
CDR3 DNA: TGTGCCAGCAGCCCTGGACAGGGGGCGCGTAACGAGCAGTACTTC
CDR3 protein: CASSPGQGARNEQYF

D gene: TRBD1
clone size: NA
J gene: TRBJ2-1
V gene: TRBV11-2
CDR3 DNA: TGTGCCAGCAGCTTAGCTCGGACAGGGTGGAGGGAGCAGTTCTTC
CDR3 protein: CASSLARTGWREQFF

D gene: NA
clone size: NA
J gene: TRBJ1-4
V gene: TRBV4-1
CDR3 DNA: TGCGCCAGCCACCCGACTTTGGTTAAAGACGGTAGAGAAAAACTGTTTTTT
CDR3 protein: CASHPTLVKDGREKLFF

D gene: TRBD2
clone size: NA
J gene: TRBJ2-5
V gene: TRBV18
CDR3 DNA: TGTGCCAGCTCAGAATCCCTAGCGGGAGTGAGTCTGGAGACCCAGTACTTC
CDR3 protein: CASSESLAGVSLETQYF

D gene: TRBD2
clone size: NA
J gene: TRBJ2-7
V gene: TRBV28
CDR3 DNA: TGTGCCAGCAGCGCGGGACTAGCGGAATACGAGCAGTACTTC
CDR3 protein: CASSAGLAEYEQYF

D gene: NA
clone size: NA
J gene: TRBJ2-5
V gene: TRBV5-1
CDR3 DNA: TGCGCCAGCAGCCCCGGAGACCTGGGTTGGACCCAGTACTTC
CDR3 protein: CASSPGDLGWTQYF

D gene: TRBD1
clone size: NA
J gene: TRBJ1-1
V gene: TRBV5-1
CDR3 DNA: TGCGCCAGCAGATTCACAGGGGAGACTGAAGCTTTCTTT
CDR3 protein: CASRFTGETEAFF

D gene: NA
clone size: NA
J gene: TRBJ1-2
V gene: TRBV28
CDR3 DNA: TGTGCCAGCAGAAACTCAGGGGCTACGGGCGATGGCTACACCTTC
CDR3 protein: CASRNSGATGDGYTF

D gene: TRBD1
clone size: NA
J gene: TRBJ1-5
V gene: TRBV28
CDR3 DNA: TGTGCCAGCAACGAGGGGGCCAGCAATCAGCCCCAGCATTTT
CDR3 protein: CASNEGASNQPQHF

D gene: TRBD1
clone size: NA
J gene: TRBJ2-7
V gene: TRBV5-1
CDR3 DNA: TGCGCCAGCACCACTATACCGGGACAGGGGATAAGTAGCGAGCAGTACTTC
CDR3 protein: CASTTIPGQGISSEQYF

D gene: TRBD2
clone size: NA
J gene: TRBJ2-1
V gene: TRBV24-1
CDR3 DNA: TGTGCCACCGCAGGGTCCGGGGGGAACAATGAGCAGTTCTTC
CDR3 protein: CATAGSGGNNEQFF

D gene: TRBD1
clone size: NA
J gene: TRBJ1-3
V gene: TRBV28
CDR3 DNA: TGTGCCAGCAGCTCCCCAGGGGGGCTAACTGGAAACACCATATATTTT
CDR3 protein: CASSSPGGLTGNTIYF

D gene: TRBD2
clone size: NA
J gene: TRBJ2-7
V gene: TRBV11-2
CDR3 DNA: TGTGCCAGCAGCTTCACTAGCGGCAGCTCCTACGAGCAGTACTTC
CDR3 protein: CASSFTSGSSYEQYF

D gene: NA
clone size: NA
J gene: TRBJ2-5
V gene: TRBV9
CDR3 DNA: TGTGCCAGCAGCGTTCAGGGTCGGCAAGAGACCCAGTACTTC
CDR3 protein: CASSVQGRQETQYF

D gene: NA
clone size: NA
J gene: TRBJ1-2
V gene: TRBV3-1/TRBV3-2
CDR3 DNA: TGTGCCAGCAGCCAAGATCTCCAGGGAGGTTTAGATGGCTACACCTTC
CDR3 protein: CASSQDLQGGLDGYTF

D gene: NA
clone size: once
J gene: TRBJ1-2
V gene: TRBV27
CDR3 DNA: TGTGCCACCTTCCAAACGGGTAGAAACACCTTC
CDR3 protein: CATFQTGRNTF

D gene: NA
clone size: NA
J gene: TRBJ1-1
V gene: TRBV18
CDR3 DNA: TGTGCCAGCTCACTCGCAGGGCAAACTGAAGCTTTCTTT
CDR3 protein: CASSLAGQTEAFF

D gene: NA
clone size: NA
J gene: TRBJ1-2
V gene: TRBV4-1
CDR3 DNA: TGCGCCAGCAGCCAAGCGTCGCAGGGTGGCTACACCTTC
CDR3 protein: CASSQASQGGYTF

D gene: NA
clone size: NA
J gene: TRBJ2-3
V gene: TRBV5-4
CDR3 DNA: TGTGCCAGCAGCTCGGGTTCCGGCACAGATACGCAGTATTTT
CDR3 protein: CASSSGSGTDTQYF

D gene: NA
clone size: NA
J gene: TRBJ1-1
V gene: TRBV7-3
CDR3 DNA: TGTGCCAGCAGCTTGTATATGAACACTGAAGCTTTCTTT
CDR3 protein: CASSLYMNTEAFF

D gene: NA
clone size: NA
J gene: TRBJ2-2
V gene: TRBV7-9
CDR3 DNA: TGTGCCAGCAGCTCCCAGGCGGGCGGGGAGCTGTTTTTT
CDR3 protein: CASSSQAGGELFF

D gene: TRBD2
clone size: once
J gene: TRBJ2-7
V gene: TRBV27
CDR3 DNA: TGTGCCAGCAGGCTACTAGCGGGAGCGGGCGAGCAGTACTTC
CDR3 protein: CASRLLAGAGEQYF

D gene: NA
clone size: NA
J gene: TRBJ1-2
V gene: TRBV3-1/TRBV3-2
CDR3 DNA: TGTGCCAGCAGCTCCCGGCCAGGGTTCGGCTACACCTTC
CDR3 protein: CASSSRPGFGYTF

D gene: TRBD1
clone size: NA
J gene: TRBJ1-1
V gene: TRBV28
CDR3 DNA: TGTGCCAGCAGTGAACAGGGGAGTGGTGGCACTGAAGCTTTCTTT
CDR3 protein: CASSEQGSGGTEAFF

D gene: NA
clone size: NA
J gene: TRBJ2-3
V gene: TRBV13
CDR3 DNA: TGTGCCAGCAGCTTAGGCTGGGACGGACAGTCGTATTTT
CDR3 protein: CASSLGWDGQSYF

D gene: TRBD1
clone size: NA
J gene: TRBJ2-7
V gene: TRBV14
CDR3 DNA: TGTGCCAGCAGCCAGGCTAAGTGGAGGACAGGGATTGGCCCCACGTCCTCCTACGAGCAGTACTTC
CDR3 protein: CASSQAKWRTGIGPTSSYEQYF

D gene: TRBD2
clone size: NA
J gene: TRBJ2-5
V gene: TRBV11-2
CDR3 DNA: TGTGCCAGCAGCCGGGACTACGGCTCGGAGGAGACCCAGTACTTC
CDR3 protein: CASSRDYGSEETQYF

D gene: NA
clone size: NA
J gene: TRBJ1-2
V gene: TRBV4-2
CDR3 DNA: TGTGCCAGCAGCCAAGAAGGAAATACAGGGTCCCCCCCTGGAGGCTACACCTTC
CDR3 protein: CASSQEGNTGSPPGGYTF

D gene: NA
clone size: NA
J gene: TRBJ2-7
V gene: TRBV7-2
CDR3 DNA: TGTGCCAGCAGCCCCTCCCGGGGGTACGAGCAGTACTTC
CDR3 protein: CASSPSRGYEQYF

D gene: NA
clone size: NA
J gene: TRBJ2-2
V gene: TRBV9
CDR3 DNA: TGTGCCAGCAGCGGTACAGGGGCGGGGACCGGGGAGCTGTTTTTT
CDR3 protein: CASSGTGAGTGELFF

D gene: NA
clone size: NA
J gene: TRBJ2-3
V gene: TRBV2
CDR3 DNA: TGTGCCAGCACACCGGGACTCCCCGGAGATACGCAGTATTTT
CDR3 protein: CASTPGLPGDTQYF

D gene: TRBD2
clone size: NA
J gene: TRBJ2-7
V gene: TRBV5-3
CDR3 DNA: TGTGTTTTTCCGTCTAGCGGATCCTACGAGCAGTACTTC
CDR3 protein: CVFPSSGSYEQYF

D gene: NA
clone size: NA
J gene: TRBJ2-2
V gene: TRBV6-1
CDR3 DNA: TGTGCCAGCAGTGAGGGATTCAGGGGCGGAGGGGAGCTGTTTTTT
CDR3 protein: CASSEGFRGGGELFF

D gene: NA
clone size: NA
J gene: TRBJ2-6
V gene: TRBV24-1
CDR3 DNA: TGTGCCACCAGTGCAGATGGGGCCAACGTCCTGACTTTC
CDR3 protein: CATSADGANVLTF

D gene: TRBD1
clone size: NA
J gene: TRBJ1-2
V gene: TRBV28
CDR3 DNA: TGTGCCAGCAGTTGGGACAGGTCAACGGGAAATGGCTACACCTTC
CDR3 protein: CASSWDRSTGNGYTF

D gene: NA
clone size: NA
J gene: TRBJ1-1
V gene: TRBV7-2
CDR3 DNA: TGTGCCAGCAGCTTTAAAAGGGGGAACACTGAAGCTTTCTTT
CDR3 protein: CASSFKRGNTEAFF

D gene: TRBD1
clone size: few
J gene: TRBJ2-7
V gene: TRBV5-4
CDR3 DNA: TGTGCCAGCAGCTTGGAGGGACAGGTCTTCAACGAGCAGTACTTC
CDR3 protein: CASSLEGQVFNEQYF

D gene: TRBD2
clone size: once
J gene: TRBJ2-7
V gene: TRBV3-1/TRBV3-2
CDR3 DNA: TGTGCCAGCAGCGACCTAGCGGGAGAAGCCCAGTACTTC
CDR3 protein: CASSDLAGEAQYF

D gene: NA
clone size: NA
J gene: TRBJ2-7
V gene: TRBV30
CDR3 DNA: TGTGCCTGGAGTGTAAGGGTGAGGGAGGCCCTCTACGAGCAGTACTTC
CDR3 protein: CAWSVRVREALYEQYF

D gene: TRBD1
clone size: NA
J gene: TRBJ1-1
V gene: TRBV5-1
CDR3 DNA: TGCGCCAGCAGCTCGACAGGGGGGAACACTGAAGCTTTCTTT
CDR3 protein: CASSSTGGNTEAFF

D gene: NA
clone size: NA
J gene: TRBJ1-2
V gene: TRBV11-2
CDR3 DNA: TGTGCCAGCAGCAGTCAACAGGGACCTCTCGGCTACACCTTC
CDR3 protein: CASSSQQGPLGYTF

D gene: NA
clone size: NA
J gene: TRBJ1-2
V gene: TRBV12-3/TRBV12-4
CDR3 DNA: TGTGCCAGCAGTCGACGGAGGGAGGGCTACACCTTC
CDR3 protein: CASSRRREGYTF

D gene: NA
clone size: NA
J gene: TRBJ1-1
V gene: TRBV28
CDR3 DNA: TGTGCCAGCAGTGTCGGGACATTGTACACTGAAGCTTTCTTT
CDR3 protein: CASSVGTLYTEAFF